The 25 T cell receptor beta chains given below trace back to one sample, sequenced in a study of neurological immune-mediated disorders. From the 5' RACE reads, TCRdb called clonotypes with MiXCR, one entry per CDR3 protein. The sample includes about 46,000 distinct CDR3 sequences, around 2.9% seen only once; the top ten take more than 12%. Material for sequencing was PBMCs. The receptors shown here come from a woman between 50 and 59 years old with multiple sclerosis.

This clonotype showed up many times. This chain connects TRBV10-3 to TRBJ1-3, with D possibly TRBD1 on 6 matching bases. Germline V lookup: CDR1 ENHRY, CDR2 SYGVKD. CDR3 size: 17 residues. V gave up 4 bases and J gave up 0 bases, with 16 bases separating them. The CDR3 nucleotides read TGTGCCATCAGTGTATCCGGGGGCGGCTACTCTGGAAACACCATATATTTT. It encodes CAISVSGGGYSGNTIYF.

This clonotype came up many times. The chain carries TRBV11-2 and TRBJ1-2; tentative D call: TRBD1 (6 bases). V gave up 1 base and J gave up 3 bases, with 12 bases separating them. The CDR3 is 15 residues long. Germline CDR1 reads SGHAT; CDR2 reads FQNNGV. As DNA, the CDR3 is TGTGCCAGCAGCTTAGTTCCAGGGGATGACTATGGCTACACCTTC. This translates into CASSLVPGDDYGYTF. Variable domain in full (rest from reference TRBV11-2 and TRBJ1-2): EAGVAQSPRYKIIEKRQSVAFWCNPISGHATLYWYQQILGQGPKLLIQFQNNGVVDDSQLPKDRFSAERLKGVDSTLKIQPAKLEDSAVYLCASSLVPGDDYGYTFGSGTRLTVV.

This clonotype was detected ten times or more. V and J are TRBV20-1 and TRBJ2-5; 12 bases match TRBD2. The CDR3 has 17 amino acids. The trim removed 0 bases at V and 0 bases at J, leaving 5 bases unmatched. Germline-derived CDR1 and CDR2 are DFQATT and SNEGSKA (reference sequence). The CDR3 loop reads CSARDWLAGGYQETQYF. DNA for the CDR3: TGCAGTGCTAGAGATTGGCTAGCGGGGGGGTACCAAGAGACCCAGTACTTC.

The rearrangement joins TRBV4-1 to TRBJ1-1, with no clear D. V lost 0 bases and J 2 bases, leaving 10 bases between the germline ends. This CDR3 region has 15 residues. The germline CDR1 and CDR2 sequences are MGHRA and YSYEKL. CDR3 nucleotides: TGCGCCAGCAGCCAAGAACCTGGTTCTAACACTGAAGCTTTCTTT. It codes for CASSQEPGSNTEAFF.

Ten or more counts support this clonotype. The chain combines TRBV7-2 with TRBJ1-4; maybe TRBD1 (5 bases). CDR3 length: 16 amino acids. V lost 0 bases, J lost 8 bases, and 16 bases lay in between. Germline V gives CDR1 SGHTA, CDR2 FQGNSA. CDR3 in DNA: TGTGCCAGCAGCTTAGCGCCGGCAGGCCGGGGGGAAAAACTGTTTTTT. It codes for CASSLAPAGRGEKLFF.

This clonotype was counted between two and nine times. The chain combines TRBV7-6 with TRBJ2-5; weak D call: TRBD1 (5 bases). This CDR3 comprises 14 residues. Germline-derived CDR1 and CDR2 are SGHVS and FNYEAQ. V lost 6 bases and J lost 1, with 12 bases in between. CDR3 amino acids: CASRAYRSQETQYF. The CDR3 coding sequence is TGTGCCAGCAGGGCATACAGGTCCCAAGAGACCCAGTACTTC.

V gene TRBV4-1 combines with J gene TRBJ2-2; 8 bases line up with TRBD2. CDR3 length equals 14 residues. V gave up 4 bases and J gave up 8 bases; unmatched junction bases: 6. Germline V lookup: CDR1 MGHRA, CDR2 YSYEKL. In DNA, the CDR3 is TGCGCCAGCAGCCGCGGGGGGTGGGCTGGGGAGCTGTTTTTT. Its protein is CASSRGGWAGELFF.

This clonotype was seen at least ten times. The chain uses TRBV7-2 and TRBJ2-5; 8 bases are shared with TRBD1. Losses at the gene ends were 5 bases for V and 6 bases for J; bases not matched to a gene: 8. The CDR3 runs 14 residues. The V gene's germline CDR1 is SGHTA and CDR2 FQGNSA. The CDR3 sequence: CASSRGQELKTQYF. The CDR3 region has the DNA TGTGCCAGCAGCCGGGGACAGGAATTAAAGACCCAGTACTTC.

The table lists this clonotype with many counts. The chain combines TRBV7-2 with TRBJ1-2; no definite D call. V was trimmed by 1 base and J by 8 bases, leaving 8 bases between them. Germline values: CDR1 SGHTA, CDR2 FQGNSA. This CDR3 is built from 12 residues. CDR3 region: CASSLDRHGYTF. The CDR3 bases are TGTGCCAGCAGCTTAGACCGACACGGCTACACCTTC.

This clonotype has a count of ten or more. The J gene is TRBJ1-2, the V gene TRBV5-1; TRBD1 matches 7 bases. Germline values: CDR1 SGHRS, CDR2 YFSETQ. Unmatched junction bases numbered 12, after V lost 7 bases and J lost 6 bases. The CDR3 length is 14 residues. CDR3 sequence reads: CASALTGYEDGYTF. The CDR3 region has the DNA TGCGCCAGCGCTCTGACAGGGTACGAAGATGGCTACACCTTC.

The table lists this clonotype with many counts. This chain joins TRBV20-1 and TRBJ2-5, with TRBD1 matching 9 bases. The germline CDR1 and CDR2 sequences are DFQATT and SNEGSKA (reference sequence). J lost 3 bases, V lost 8 bases, and 10 bases had no gene match. This CDR3 has 14 amino acids. As DNA, the CDR3 is TGCAGTTGTGATCCGGGACAGGGAAAAGAGACCCAGTACTTC. Protein sequence: CSCDPGQGKETQYF.

This clonotype was recorded many times. The chain carries TRBV20-1 and TRBJ2-5, with D perhaps matching TRBD2 (5 bases). Per germline, CDR1 DFQATT and CDR2 SNEGSKA (reference sequence). Trimming removed 4 bases at V and 4 bases at J, with 13 bases between. The CDR3 runs 13 residues. CDR3 protein: CSANRGGGETQYF. In nucleotides, the CDR3 is TGCAGTGCTAACCGGGGTGGAGGAGAGACCCAGTACTTC.

The table lists this clonotype with many counts. The chain is built from TRBV6-6 and TRBJ2-1, with TRBD1 matching 9 bases. V lost 2 bases and J lost 7; bases outside the gene matches: 9. The germline gives CDR1 MNHNY, CDR2 SVGAGI (reference sequence). This CDR3 has 16 amino acids. DNA for the CDR3: TGTGCCAGCAGTTACACTCCGGGACAGGGAAGGAATGAGCAGTTCTTC. It encodes CASSYTPGQGRNEQFF.

This clonotype was counted at least ten times. This rearrangement joins TRBV6-1 to TRBJ1-1; D is ambiguous. This CDR3 spans 11 amino acids. The germline V gene has CDR1 MNHNS and CDR2 SASEGT. The germline V and J ends were trimmed by 4 bases and 3 bases, with 3 bases remaining between them. The CDR3 protein is CASSVYTEAFF. CDR3 bases: TGTGCCAGCAGTGTCTACACTGAAGCTTTCTTT.

This clonotype was recorded at least ten times. CDR3 nucleotides: TGCGCCAGCAGCTTGGGGCTGGGGAACACCGGGGAGCTGTTTTTT. This gives the protein CASSLGLGNTGELFF. The chain employs TRBV5-1 and TRBJ2-2; D gene uncertain. The CDR3 sequence is 15 residues long. Germline CDR1 is SGHRS and CDR2 is YFSETQ. Trimming took off 0 bases at V and 1 base at J, with 7 bases between the two ends.

This clonotype was counted ten times or more. The gene calls are TRBV20-1 and TRBJ2-3; 13 bases line up with TRBD2. V lost 2 bases, J lost 5 bases, and 13 bases stayed unmatched. The CDR3 loop spans 18 amino acids. Per germline, CDR1 DFQATT and CDR2 SNEGSKA (reference sequence). This CDR3 reads CSARLGRGLAGIRDTQYF. The DNA for the CDR3 is TGCAGTGCTAGACTGGGGCGGGGACTAGCGGGAATTCGAGATACGCAGTATTTT.

This clonotype has ten or more counts. The J gene is TRBJ1-3, the V gene TRBV20-1, with TRBD1 as a possible D gene (6 bases). V was shortened by 6 bases and J by 3 bases, with 15 bases between the two germline ends. CDR3 length: 14 amino acids. Germline loops: CDR1 DFQATT, CDR2 SNEGSKA (reference sequence). CDR3: CSAMDSILGNTIYF. The CDR3 nucleotides are TGCAGTGCCATGGACAGTATCCTTGGAAACACCATATATTTT.

The chain carries TRBV11-2 and TRBJ1-3, with a weak D call TRBD1 (5 bases). The V and J ends lost 2 bases and 6 bases respectively, with 11 bases between them. CDR1 is SGHAT and CDR2 is FQNNGV in the germline V gene. CDR3 length: 14 amino acids. The CDR3 sequence is CASSLTGPENTIYF. The CDR3 DNA follows: TGTGCCAGCAGCTTAACGGGGCCCGAAAACACCATATATTTT.

Many counts were recorded for this clonotype. The chain's CDR3 is CSAPDTTSEAFF. Here the CDR3 DNA reads TGCAGTGCCCCGGACACGACGAGTGAAGCTTTCTTT. The gene calls are TRBV20-1 and TRBJ1-1; a possible D gene is TRBD1 (5 bases). The CDR3 extends over 12 amino acids. Germline assignment: CDR1 DFQATT and CDR2 SNEGSKA (reference sequence). Trimming shortened V by 6 bases and J by 7 bases, and 15 bases separated the two germline ends.

This clonotype appeared many times. The V gene is TRBV6-2 or TRBV6-3, the J gene TRBJ2-1; D is undetermined. This CDR3 has 17 residues. Germline V gene data show CDR1 as MNHEY and CDR2 as SVGEGT. The V gene lost 1 base and the J gene lost 0 bases, with 13 bases spanning the gap. Here the CDR3 DNA reads TGTGCCAGCAGTTACTTGGGTAGATCCGGCTCCTACAATGAGCAGTTCTTC. It encodes CASSYLGRSGSYNEQFF.

This clonotype was observed at least ten times. The rearrangement joins TRBV5-5 to TRBJ1-2; no clear D. Germline lookup yields CDR1 SGHKS and CDR2 YYEKEE (reference sequence). This CDR3 has 14 residues. V lost 3 bases and J lost 6, with 15 bases in between. CDR3 nucleotide sequence: TGTGCCAGCAGCTCTGGGATCTCAGATAATGGCTACACCTTC. Translated, it gives CASSSGISDNGYTF.

The sample holds many counts of this clonotype. V and J are TRBV20-1 and TRBJ2-2; D perhaps matches TRBD1 (6 bases). Trimming cost V 6 bases and J 8 bases, with 22 bases left between them. The CDR3 has 15 amino acids. The germline gives CDR1 DFQATT, CDR2 SNEGSKA (reference sequence). In DNA form, the CDR3 reads TGCAGTGCACCCAATTGGGGGCCTGGGAATGGGGAGCTGTTTTTT. Translated, it gives CSAPNWGPGNGELFF.

This clonotype was seen repeatedly, ten times or more. CDR3 amino acids: CASSNSYQETQYF. The CDR3 DNA sequence: TGTGCCAGCAGTAATAGTTACCAAGAGACCCAGTACTTC. This rearrangement joins TRBV12-3 or TRBV12-4 to TRBJ2-5; D gene uncertain. The ends were cut back, 5 bases at V and 0 bases at J, with 7 bases in the middle. This CDR3 has 13 residues.

This clonotype was found many times. This rearrangement joins TRBV12-3 or TRBV12-4 to TRBJ2-1; the match to TRBD2 covers 8 bases. V was pared by 7 bases and J by 1 base, with 6 bases of the junction left unmatched. This CDR3 comprises 15 residues. The CDR3 here is CASTLRGRSYNEQFF. The DNA of the CDR3 is TGTGCCAGCACCCTGCGCGGGAGGTCCTACAATGAGCAGTTCTTC.

This clonotype has a count of ten or more. The chain employs TRBV9 and TRBJ1-4, with TRBD1 matching over 7 bases. Germline CDR1 and CDR2: SGDLS and YYNGEE. The CDR3 consists of 14 residues. The V segment lost 3 bases and the J segment 5 bases; nucleotides outside the gene matches: 4. The CDR3 reads CASSEGQRNEKLFF. The CDR3 nucleotides are TGTGCCAGCAGCGAGGGACAGAGAAATGAAAAACTGTTTTTT. The full variable domain, its missing parts supplied by reference TRBV9 and TRBJ1-4, is DSGVTQTPKHLITATGQRVTLRCSPRSGDLSVYWYQQSLDQGLQFLIQYYNGEERAKGNILERFSAQQFPDLHSELNLSSLELGDSALYFCASSEGQRNEKLFFGSGTQLSVL.